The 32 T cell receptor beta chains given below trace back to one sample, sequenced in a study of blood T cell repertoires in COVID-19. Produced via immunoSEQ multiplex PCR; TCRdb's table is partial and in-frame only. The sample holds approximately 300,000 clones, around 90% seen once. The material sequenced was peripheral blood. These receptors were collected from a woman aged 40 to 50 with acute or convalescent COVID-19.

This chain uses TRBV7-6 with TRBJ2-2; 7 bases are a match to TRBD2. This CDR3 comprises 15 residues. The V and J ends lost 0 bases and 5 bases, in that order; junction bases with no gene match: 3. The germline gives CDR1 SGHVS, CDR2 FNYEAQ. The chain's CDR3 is CASSLAIGGTGELFF. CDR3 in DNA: TGTGCCAGCAGCTTAGCAATCGGGGGGACCGGGGAGCTGTTTTTT.

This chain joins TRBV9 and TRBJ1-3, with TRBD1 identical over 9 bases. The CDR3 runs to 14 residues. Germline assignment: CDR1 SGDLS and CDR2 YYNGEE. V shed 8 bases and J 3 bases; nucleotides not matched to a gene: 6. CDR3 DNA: TGTGCCAGTTCGACAGGGGGGGATGGAAACACCATATATTTT. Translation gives CASSTGGDGNTIYF.

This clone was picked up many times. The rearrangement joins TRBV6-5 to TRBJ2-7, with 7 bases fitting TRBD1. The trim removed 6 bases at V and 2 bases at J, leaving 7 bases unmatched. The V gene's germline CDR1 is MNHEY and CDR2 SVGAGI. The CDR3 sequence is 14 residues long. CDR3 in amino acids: CASRTTTGAYEQYV. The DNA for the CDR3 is TGTGCCAGCAGAACAACCACAGGGGCCTACGAGCAGTACGTC.

The CDR3 DNA reads TGTGCCAGCAGTTCGACAGGGTGGAAAGGCGGCTACACCTTC. Its translation is CASSSTGWKGGYTF. This chain connects TRBV6-6 to TRBJ1-2, with 7 bases lining up with TRBD1. Germline V gene lookup returns CDR1 MNHNY and CDR2 SVGAGI (reference sequence). The CDR3 covers 14 residues. Losses at the gene ends were 4 bases for V and 8 bases for J; bases not matched to a gene: 10.

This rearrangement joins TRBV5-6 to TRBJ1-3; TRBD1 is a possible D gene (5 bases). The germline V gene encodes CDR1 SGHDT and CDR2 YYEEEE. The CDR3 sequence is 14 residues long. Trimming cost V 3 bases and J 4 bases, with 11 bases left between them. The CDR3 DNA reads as TGTGCCAGCAGCTCGAGCGGGGCCGGAAACACCATATATTTT. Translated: CASSSSGAGNTIYF. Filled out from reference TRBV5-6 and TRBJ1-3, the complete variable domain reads DAGVTQSPTHLIKTRGQQVTLRCSPKSGHDTVSWYQQALGQGPQFIFQYYEEEERQRGNFPDRFSGHQFPNYSSELNVNALLLGDSALYLCASSSSGAGNTIYFGEGSWLTVV.

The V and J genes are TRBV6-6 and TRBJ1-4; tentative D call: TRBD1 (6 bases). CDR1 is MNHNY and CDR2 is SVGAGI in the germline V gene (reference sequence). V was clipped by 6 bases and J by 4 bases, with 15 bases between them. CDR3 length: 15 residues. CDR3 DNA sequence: TGTGCCAGCAGCGGGTTGACAGGTTTTAATGAAAAACTGTTTTTT. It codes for CASSGLTGFNEKLFF.

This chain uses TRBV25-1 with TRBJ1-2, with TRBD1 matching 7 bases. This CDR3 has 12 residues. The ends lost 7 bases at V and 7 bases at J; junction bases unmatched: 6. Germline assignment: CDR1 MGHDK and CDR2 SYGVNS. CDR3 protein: CASKGQTVGYTF. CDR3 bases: TGTGCCAGCAAGGGACAGACTGTTGGCTACACCTTC.

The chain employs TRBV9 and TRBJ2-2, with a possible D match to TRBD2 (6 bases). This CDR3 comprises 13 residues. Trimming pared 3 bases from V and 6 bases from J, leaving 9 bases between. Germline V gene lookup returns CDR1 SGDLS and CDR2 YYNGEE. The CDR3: CASSEGLAGELFF. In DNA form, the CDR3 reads TGTGCCAGCAGCGAGGGACTGGCCGGGGAGCTGTTTTTT. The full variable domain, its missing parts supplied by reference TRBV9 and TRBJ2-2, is DSGVTQTPKHLITATGQRVTLRCSPRSGDLSVYWYQQSLDQGLQFLIQYYNGEERAKGNILERFSAQQFPDLHSELNLSSLELGDSALYFCASSEGLAGELFFGEGSRLTVL.

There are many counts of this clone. Here the CDR3 reads CATSRDQGGYNEQFF. The CDR3 DNA follows: TGTGCCACCAGCAGAGATCAAGGGGGCTACAATGAGCAGTTCTTC. V and J are TRBV15 and TRBJ2-1; perhaps TRBD1 as D (6 bases). Germline V gene sequence: CDR1 LNHNV, CDR2 YYDKDF (reference sequence). V shed 0 bases and J shed 3 bases, with 9 bases lying between them. The CDR3 totals 15 residues.

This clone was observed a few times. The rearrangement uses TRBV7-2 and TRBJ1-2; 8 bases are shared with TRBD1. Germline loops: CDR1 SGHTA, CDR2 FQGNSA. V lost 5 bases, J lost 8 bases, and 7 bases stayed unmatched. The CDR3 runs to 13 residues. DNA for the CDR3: TGTGCCAGCAGCCCATGGACAGGGAACGGCTACACCTTC. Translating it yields CASSPWTGNGYTF. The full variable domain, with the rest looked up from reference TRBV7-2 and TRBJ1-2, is GAGVSQSPSNKVTEKGKDVELRCDPISGHTALYWYRQSLGQGLEFLIYFQGNSAPDKSGLPSDRFSAERTGGSVSTLTIQRTQQEDSAVYLCASSPWTGNGYTFGSGTRLTVV.

Here the CDR3 reads CASSRGQGRETQYF. The CDR3 DNA is TGTGCCAGCAGTCGAGGACAGGGAAGGGAGACCCAGTACTTC. This chain joins TRBV27 and TRBJ2-5; 8 bases fit TRBD1. Trimming took 5 bases from V and 5 from J; bases not matched to a gene: 7. The CDR3 covers 14 residues. The germline CDR1 and CDR2 sequences are MNHEY and SMNVEV (reference sequence).

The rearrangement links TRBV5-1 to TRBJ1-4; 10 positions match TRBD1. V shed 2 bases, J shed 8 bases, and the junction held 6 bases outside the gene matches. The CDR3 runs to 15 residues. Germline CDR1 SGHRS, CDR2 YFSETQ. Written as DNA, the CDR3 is TGCGCCAGCAGCTTCTCCGGGACAGGGGACGAAAAACTGTTTTTT. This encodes CASSFSGTGDEKLFF.

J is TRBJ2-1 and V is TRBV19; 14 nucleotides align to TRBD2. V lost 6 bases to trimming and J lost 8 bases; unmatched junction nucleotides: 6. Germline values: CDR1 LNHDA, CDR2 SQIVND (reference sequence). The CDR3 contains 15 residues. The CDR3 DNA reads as TGTGCCAGTAGCCAGACTAGCGGGGGGGTTGATGAGCAGTTCTTC. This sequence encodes CASSQTSGGVDEQFF. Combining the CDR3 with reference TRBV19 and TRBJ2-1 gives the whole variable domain DGGITQSPKYLFRKEGQNVTLSCEQNLNHDAMYWYRQDPGQGLRLIYYSQIVNDFQKGDIAEGYSVSREKKESFPLTVTSAQKNPTAFYLCASSQTSGGVDEQFFGPGTRLTVL.

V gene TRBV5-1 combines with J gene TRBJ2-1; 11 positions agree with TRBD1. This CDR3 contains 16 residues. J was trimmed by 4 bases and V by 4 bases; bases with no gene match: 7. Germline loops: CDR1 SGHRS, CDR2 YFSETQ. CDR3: CASSGYGTGGYNEQFF. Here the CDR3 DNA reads TGCGCCAGCAGCGGGTATGGGACAGGGGGATACAATGAGCAGTTCTTC.

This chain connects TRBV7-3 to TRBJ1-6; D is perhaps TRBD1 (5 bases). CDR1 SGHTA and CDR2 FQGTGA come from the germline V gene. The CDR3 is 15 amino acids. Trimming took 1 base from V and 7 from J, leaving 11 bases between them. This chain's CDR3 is CASSLNTGRNSPLHF. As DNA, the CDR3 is TGTGCCAGCAGCTTAAATACAGGAAGAAATTCACCCCTCCACTTT.

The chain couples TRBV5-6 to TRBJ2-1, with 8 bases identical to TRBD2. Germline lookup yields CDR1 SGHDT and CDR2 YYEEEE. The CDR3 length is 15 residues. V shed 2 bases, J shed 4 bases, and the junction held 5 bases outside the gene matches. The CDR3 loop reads CASSLGGGTYNEQFF. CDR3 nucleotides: TGTGCCAGCAGCTTAGGCGGGGGGACTTACAATGAGCAGTTCTTC.

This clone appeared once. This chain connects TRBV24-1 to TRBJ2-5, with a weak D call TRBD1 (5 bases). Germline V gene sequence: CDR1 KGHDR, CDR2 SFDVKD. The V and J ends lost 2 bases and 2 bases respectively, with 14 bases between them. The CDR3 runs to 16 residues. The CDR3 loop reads CATSDSRQDIQETQYF. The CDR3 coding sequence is TGTGCCACCAGTGATTCTCGGCAGGACATTCAAGAGACCCAGTACTTC.

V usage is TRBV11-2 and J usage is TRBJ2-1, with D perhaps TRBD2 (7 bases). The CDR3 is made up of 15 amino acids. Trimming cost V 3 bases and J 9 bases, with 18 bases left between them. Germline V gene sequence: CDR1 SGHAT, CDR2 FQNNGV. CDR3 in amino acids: CASSFAGAYKGEQFF. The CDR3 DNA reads TGTGCCAGCAGCTTTGCGGGGGCCTACAAAGGTGAGCAGTTCTTC.

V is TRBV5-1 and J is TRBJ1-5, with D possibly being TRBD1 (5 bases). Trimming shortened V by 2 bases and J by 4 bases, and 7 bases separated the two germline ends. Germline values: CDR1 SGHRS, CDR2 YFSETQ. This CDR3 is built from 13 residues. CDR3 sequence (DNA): TGCGCCAGCAGCTTTGACAGTAATCAGCCCCAGCATTTT. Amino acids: CASSFDSNQPQHF.

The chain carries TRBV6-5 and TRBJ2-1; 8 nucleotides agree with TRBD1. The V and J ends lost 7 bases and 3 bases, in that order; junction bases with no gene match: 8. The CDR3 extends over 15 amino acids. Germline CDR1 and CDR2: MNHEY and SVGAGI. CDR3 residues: CASTPGQVFYNEQFF. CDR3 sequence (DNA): TGTGCCAGCACCCCGGGACAGGTGTTCTACAATGAGCAGTTCTTC.

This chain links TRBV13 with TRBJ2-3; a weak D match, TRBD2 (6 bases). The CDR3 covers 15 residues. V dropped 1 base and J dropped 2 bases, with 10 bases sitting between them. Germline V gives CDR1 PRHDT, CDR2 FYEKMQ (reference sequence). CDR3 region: CASSLASGVTDTQYF. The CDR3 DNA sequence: TGTGCCAGCAGCTTAGCCTCGGGGGTCACAGATACGCAGTATTTT.

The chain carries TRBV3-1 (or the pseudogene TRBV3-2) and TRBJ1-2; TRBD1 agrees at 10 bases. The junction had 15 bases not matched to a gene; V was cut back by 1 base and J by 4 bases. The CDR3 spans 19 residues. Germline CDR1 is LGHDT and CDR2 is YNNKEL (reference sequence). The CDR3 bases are TGTGCCAGCAGCCAAGTCACTAGGGACAGGGGCCCCACCTCCTATGGCTACACCTTC. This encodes CASSQVTRDRGPTSYGYTF.

The CDR3 is CASRGGVEGTEAFF. The CDR3 DNA reads as TGTGCCAGCCGGGGTGGGGTTGAGGGCACTGAAGCTTTCTTT. The rearrangement links TRBV7-3 to TRBJ1-1, with D unresolved. CDR3 length: 14 residues. V lost 8 bases and J 4 bases, leaving 17 bases between the germline ends. CDR1 is SGHTA and CDR2 is FQGTGA in the germline V gene.

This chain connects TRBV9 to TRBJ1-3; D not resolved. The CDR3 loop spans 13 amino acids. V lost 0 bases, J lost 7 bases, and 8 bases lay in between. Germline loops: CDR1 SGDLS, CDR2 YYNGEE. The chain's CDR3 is CASSVGSPNTIYF. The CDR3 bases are TGTGCCAGCAGCGTAGGCAGTCCCAACACCATATATTTT. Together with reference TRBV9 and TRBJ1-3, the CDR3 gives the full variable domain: DSGVTQTPKHLITATGQRVTLRCSPRSGDLSVYWYQQSLDQGLQFLIQYYNGEERAKGNILERFSAQQFPDLHSELNLSSLELGDSALYFCASSVGSPNTIYFGEGSWLTVV.

The CDR3 is CASSLDTPRATYGYTF. The CDR3, as DNA: TGTGCCAGCAGCTTAGATACGCCGCGGGCGACCTATGGCTACACCTTC. The rearrangement links TRBV7-9 to TRBJ1-2; D gene unclear. Germline CDR1 and CDR2: SEHNR and FQNEAQ (reference sequence). V lost 1 base to trimming and J lost 4 bases, with 16 bases between them. CDR3 size: 16 residues.

The CDR3 protein is CASTPDRNYGYTF. CDR3 coding DNA: TGCGCCAGCACCCCGGACAGAAACTATGGCTACACCTTC. The V and J genes are TRBV5-1 and TRBJ1-2; D is perhaps TRBD1 (6 bases). V was cut by 6 bases and J by 2 bases, with 11 bases left in between. Germline assignment: CDR1 SGHRS and CDR2 YFSETQ. The CDR3 runs 13 residues.

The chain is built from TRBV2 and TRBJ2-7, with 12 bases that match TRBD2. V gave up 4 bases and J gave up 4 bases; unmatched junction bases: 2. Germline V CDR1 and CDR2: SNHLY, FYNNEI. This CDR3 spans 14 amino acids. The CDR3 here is CASSAGLAGYEQYV. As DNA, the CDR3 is TGTGCCAGCAGTGCGGGACTAGCGGGTTACGAGCAGTACGTC.

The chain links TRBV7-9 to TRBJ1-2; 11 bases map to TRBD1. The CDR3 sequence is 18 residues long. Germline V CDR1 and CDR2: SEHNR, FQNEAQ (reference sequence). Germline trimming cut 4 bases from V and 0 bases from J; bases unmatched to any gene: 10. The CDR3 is CASSSRTGGQGSNYGYTF. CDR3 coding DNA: TGTGCCAGCAGCTCCCGGACAGGGGGCCAGGGGTCTAACTATGGCTACACCTTC.

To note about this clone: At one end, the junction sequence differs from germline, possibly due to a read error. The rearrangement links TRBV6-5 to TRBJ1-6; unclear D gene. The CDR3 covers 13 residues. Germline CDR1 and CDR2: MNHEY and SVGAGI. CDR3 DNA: TGTGCCAACAGTCTCCCGGGAAATTCACCCCTCCACTTT. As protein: CANSLPGNSPLHF.

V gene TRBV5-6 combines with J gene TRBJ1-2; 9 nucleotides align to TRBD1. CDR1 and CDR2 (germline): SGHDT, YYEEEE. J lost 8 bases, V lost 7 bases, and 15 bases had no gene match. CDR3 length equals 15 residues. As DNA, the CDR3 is TGTGCCAGCTGCTGGACAGGGGAAGGGGGAATGGGCTACACCTTC. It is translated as CASCWTGEGGMGYTF.

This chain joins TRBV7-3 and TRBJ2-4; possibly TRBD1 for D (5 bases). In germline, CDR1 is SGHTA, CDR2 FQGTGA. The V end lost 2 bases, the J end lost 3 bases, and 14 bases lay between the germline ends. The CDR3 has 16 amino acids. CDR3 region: CASSLLLGTGKNIQYF. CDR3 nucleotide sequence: TGTGCCAGCAGCTTATTACTGGGAACAGGCAAAAACATTCAGTACTTC.

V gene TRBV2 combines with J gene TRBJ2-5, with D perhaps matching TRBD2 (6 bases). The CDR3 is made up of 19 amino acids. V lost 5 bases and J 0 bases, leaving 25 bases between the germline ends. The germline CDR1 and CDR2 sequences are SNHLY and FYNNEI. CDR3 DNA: TGTGCCAGCAGTACGGGACTTACCAGCCCCAGGCCCCACCAAGAGACCCAGTACTTC. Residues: CASSTGLTSPRPHQETQYF.